Included here is one T cell receptor beta chain sequence, with context. As processed by the authors: The assay estimated nucleated cells by amplifying reference gene primers. Clones were sequenced by immunoSEQ multiplex PCR, and TCRdb holds only the in-frame ones, with some missing. D and trimming were read from the DNA, whereas the V and J calls and clone size are those reported in that table. Of tens of thousands of clones listed, over 70% are singletons. This entry comes from a study of blood T cell repertoires in COVID-19. The overall study: Specimens from acute and convalescent COVID-19 originated in the United States, Italy and Spain. The analysed material was cDNA or gDNA that came from T cells, B-cell-depleted T cells, or PBMCs.

CDR1 and CDR2 (germline): KGHSH, LQKENI. V dropped 4 bases and J dropped 3 bases, with 9 bases sitting between them. There are 13 residues in the CDR3. The clonotype comes from a human donor in a cohort sampled during active COVID-19. The chain uses TRBV18 and TRBJ1-1; perhaps TRBD1 as D (5 bases). The specimen sequenced was peripheral blood. Written as DNA, the CDR3 is TGTGCCAGCTCACAGTCCAGGGACACTGAAGCTTTCTTT. It translates to CASSQSRDTEAFF.